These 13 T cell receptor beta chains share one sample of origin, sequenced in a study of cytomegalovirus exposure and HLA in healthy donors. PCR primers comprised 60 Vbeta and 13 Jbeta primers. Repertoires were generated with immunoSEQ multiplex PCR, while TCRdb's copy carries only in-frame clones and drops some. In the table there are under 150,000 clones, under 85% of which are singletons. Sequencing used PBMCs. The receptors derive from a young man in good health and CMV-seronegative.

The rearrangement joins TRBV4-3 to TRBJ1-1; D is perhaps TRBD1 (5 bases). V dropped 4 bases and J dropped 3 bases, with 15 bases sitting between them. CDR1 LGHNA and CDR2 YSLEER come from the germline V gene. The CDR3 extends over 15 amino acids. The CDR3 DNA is TGCGCCAGCAGCCCTCGTCTCGCCAGGGACACTGAAGCTTTCTTT. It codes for CASSPRLARDTEAFF.

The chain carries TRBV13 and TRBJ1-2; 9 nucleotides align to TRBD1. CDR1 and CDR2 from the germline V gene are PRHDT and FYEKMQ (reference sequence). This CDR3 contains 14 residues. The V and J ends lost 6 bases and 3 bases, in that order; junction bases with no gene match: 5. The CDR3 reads CASRPQGADYGYTF. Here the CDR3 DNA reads TGTGCCAGCAGACCACAGGGGGCAGACTATGGCTACACCTTC.

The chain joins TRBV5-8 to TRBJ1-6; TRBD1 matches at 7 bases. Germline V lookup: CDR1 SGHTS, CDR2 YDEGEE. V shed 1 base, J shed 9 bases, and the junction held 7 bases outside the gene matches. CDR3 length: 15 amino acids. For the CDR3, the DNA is TGTGCCAGCAGCTTGCCAGGGGGGCTAAGTTCACCCCTCCACTTT. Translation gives CASSLPGGLSSPLHF.

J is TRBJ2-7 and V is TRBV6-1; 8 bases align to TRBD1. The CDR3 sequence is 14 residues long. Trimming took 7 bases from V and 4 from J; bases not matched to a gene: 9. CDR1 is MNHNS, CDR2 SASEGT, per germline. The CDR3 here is CASKRTGNRYEQYF. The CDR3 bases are TGTGCCAGCAAAAGGACAGGGAATCGGTACGAGCAGTACTTC.

The CDR3 spells CASSLDISPAYEQYF. CDR3 bases: TGTGCCAGCAGCTTAGATATCAGTCCCGCTTACGAGCAGTACTTC. The chain combines TRBV7-6 with TRBJ2-7; the D is unclear. V dropped 1 base and J dropped 4 bases, with 14 bases sitting between them. Germline V gene sequence: CDR1 SGHVS, CDR2 FNYEAQ. The CDR3 has 15 residues.

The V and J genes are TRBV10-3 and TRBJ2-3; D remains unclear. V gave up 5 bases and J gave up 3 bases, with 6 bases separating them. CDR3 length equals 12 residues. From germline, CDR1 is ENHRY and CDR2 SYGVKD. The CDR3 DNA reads TGTGCCATCAGTAAAGAGACAGATACGCAGTATTTT. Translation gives CAISKETDTQYF.

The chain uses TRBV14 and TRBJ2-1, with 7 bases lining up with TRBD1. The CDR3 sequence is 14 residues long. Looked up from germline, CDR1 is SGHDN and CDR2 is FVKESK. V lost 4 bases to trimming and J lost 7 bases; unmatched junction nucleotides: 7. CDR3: CASSPRTGWNEQFF. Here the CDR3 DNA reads TGTGCCAGCAGCCCTCGGACAGGATGGAATGAGCAGTTCTTC.

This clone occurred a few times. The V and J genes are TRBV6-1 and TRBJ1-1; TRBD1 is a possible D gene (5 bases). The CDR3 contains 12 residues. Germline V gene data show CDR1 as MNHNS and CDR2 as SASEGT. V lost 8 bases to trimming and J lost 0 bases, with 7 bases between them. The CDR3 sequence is CASGGVNTEAFF. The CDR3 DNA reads TGTGCCAGCGGGGGGGTGAACACTGAAGCTTTCTTT.

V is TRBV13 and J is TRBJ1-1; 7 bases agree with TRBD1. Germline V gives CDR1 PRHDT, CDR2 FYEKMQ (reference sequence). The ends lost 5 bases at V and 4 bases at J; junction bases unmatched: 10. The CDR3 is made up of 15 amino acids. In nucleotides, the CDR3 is TGTGCCAGCAGCCCCACAGGGGTAGGAGGCACTGAAGCTTTCTTT. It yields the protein CASSPTGVGGTEAFF.

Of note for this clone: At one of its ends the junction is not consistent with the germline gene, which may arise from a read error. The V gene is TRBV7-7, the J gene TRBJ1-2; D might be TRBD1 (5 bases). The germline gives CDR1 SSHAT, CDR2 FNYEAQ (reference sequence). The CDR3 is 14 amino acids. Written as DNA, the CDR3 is TGTGCTAGCAGCTTTTCTAGGGGTCGAGATGGCTACACCTTC. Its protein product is CASSFSRGRDGYTF.

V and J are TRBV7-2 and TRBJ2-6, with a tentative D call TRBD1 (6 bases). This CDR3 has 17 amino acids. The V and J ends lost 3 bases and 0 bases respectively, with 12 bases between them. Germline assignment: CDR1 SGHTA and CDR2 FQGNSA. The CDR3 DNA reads TGTGCCAGCAGCTTCGCCAACAGGGTCTCTGGGGCCAACGTCCTGACTTTC. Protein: CASSFANRVSGANVLTF.

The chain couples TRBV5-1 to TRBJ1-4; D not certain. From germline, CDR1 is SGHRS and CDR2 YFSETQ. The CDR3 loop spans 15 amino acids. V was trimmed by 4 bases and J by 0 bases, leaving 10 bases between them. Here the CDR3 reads CASSPREATNEKLFF. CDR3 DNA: TGCGCCAGCAGCCCTCGCGAAGCAACTAATGAAAAACTGTTTTTT.

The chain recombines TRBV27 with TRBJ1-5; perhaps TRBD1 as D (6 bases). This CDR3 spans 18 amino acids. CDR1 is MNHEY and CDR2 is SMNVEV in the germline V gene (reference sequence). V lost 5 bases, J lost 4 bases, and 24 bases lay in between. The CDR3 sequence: CASSPRFDPGHLNQPQHF. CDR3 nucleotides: TGTGCCAGCAGTCCTCGATTTGATCCGGGACACCTAAATCAGCCCCAGCATTTT.